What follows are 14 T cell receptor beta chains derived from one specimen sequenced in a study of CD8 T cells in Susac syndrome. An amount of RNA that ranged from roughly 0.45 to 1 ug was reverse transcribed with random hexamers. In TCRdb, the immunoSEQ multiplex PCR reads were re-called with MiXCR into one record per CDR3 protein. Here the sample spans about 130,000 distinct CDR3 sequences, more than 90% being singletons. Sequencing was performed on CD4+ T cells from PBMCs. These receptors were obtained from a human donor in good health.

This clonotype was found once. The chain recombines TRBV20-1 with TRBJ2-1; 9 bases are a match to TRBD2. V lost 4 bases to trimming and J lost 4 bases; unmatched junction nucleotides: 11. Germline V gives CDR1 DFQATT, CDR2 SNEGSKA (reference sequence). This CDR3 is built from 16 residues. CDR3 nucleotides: TGCAGTGCTACCGGCGGGGGGGCGTGGGCTTACAATGAGCAGTTCTTC. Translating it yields CSATGGGAWAYNEQFF.

CDR3 sequence: CASQLAGNAIEQFF. Written as DNA, the CDR3 is TGTGCCAGCCAACTAGCGGGTAACGCCATTGAGCAGTTCTTC. The chain recombines TRBV18 with TRBJ2-1; 9 bases match TRBD2. Unmatched junction bases numbered 11, after V lost 8 bases and J lost 9 bases. Germline V CDR1 and CDR2: KGHSH, LQKENI. The CDR3 is 14 amino acids.

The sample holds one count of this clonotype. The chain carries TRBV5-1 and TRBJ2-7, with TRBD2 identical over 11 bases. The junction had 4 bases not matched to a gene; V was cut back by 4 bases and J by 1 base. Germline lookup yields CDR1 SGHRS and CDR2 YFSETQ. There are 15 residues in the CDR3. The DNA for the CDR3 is TGCGCCAGCAGCGAGGGACTAGCGGCTTCCTACGAGCAGTACTTC. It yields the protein CASSEGLAASYEQYF.

CDR3 sequence reads: CASSAAGTTTGELFF. As DNA, the CDR3 is TGTGCCAGCAGCGCCGCCGGGACTACCACCGGGGAGCTGTTTTTT. The rearrangement joins TRBV5-8 to TRBJ2-2; 7 bases map to TRBD2. Trimming removed 4 bases from V and 4 bases from J; junction bases left unmatched: 7. This CDR3 is built from 15 residues. CDR1 and CDR2 (germline): SGHTS, YDEGEE.

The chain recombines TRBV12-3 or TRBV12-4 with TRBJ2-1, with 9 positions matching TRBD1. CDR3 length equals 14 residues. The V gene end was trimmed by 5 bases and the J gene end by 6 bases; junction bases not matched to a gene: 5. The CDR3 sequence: CASSPGQGPNEQFF. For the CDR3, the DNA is TGTGCCAGCAGTCCCGGACAGGGGCCCAATGAGCAGTTCTTC.

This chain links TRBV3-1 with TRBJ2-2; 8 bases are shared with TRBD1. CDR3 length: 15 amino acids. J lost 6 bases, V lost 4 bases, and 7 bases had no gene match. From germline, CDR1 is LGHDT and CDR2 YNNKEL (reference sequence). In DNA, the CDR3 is TGTGCCAGCAGCCTAAGACAGGGGATTTCCGGGGAGCTGTTTTTT. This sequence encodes CASSLRQGISGELFF.

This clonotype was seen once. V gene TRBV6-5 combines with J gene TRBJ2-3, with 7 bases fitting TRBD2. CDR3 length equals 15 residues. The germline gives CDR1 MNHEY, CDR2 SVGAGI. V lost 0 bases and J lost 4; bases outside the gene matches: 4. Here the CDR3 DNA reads TGTGCCAGCAGTTACTCCAGCGGGACCGCAGATACGCAGTATTTT. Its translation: CASSYSSGTADTQYF.

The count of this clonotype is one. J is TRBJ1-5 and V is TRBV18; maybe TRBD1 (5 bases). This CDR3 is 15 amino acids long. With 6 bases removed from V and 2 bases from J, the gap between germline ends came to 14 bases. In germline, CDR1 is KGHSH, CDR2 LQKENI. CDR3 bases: TGTGCCAGCTCGCCCGACAGTAACCGCAATCAGCCCCAGCATTTT. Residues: CASSPDSNRNQPQHF.

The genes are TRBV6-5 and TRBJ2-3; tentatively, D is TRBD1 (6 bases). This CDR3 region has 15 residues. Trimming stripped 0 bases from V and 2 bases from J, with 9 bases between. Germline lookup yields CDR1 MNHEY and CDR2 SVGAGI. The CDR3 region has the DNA TGTGCCAGCAGTTACTCCGGACAGTACACAGATACGCAGTATTTT. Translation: CASSYSGQYTDTQYF.

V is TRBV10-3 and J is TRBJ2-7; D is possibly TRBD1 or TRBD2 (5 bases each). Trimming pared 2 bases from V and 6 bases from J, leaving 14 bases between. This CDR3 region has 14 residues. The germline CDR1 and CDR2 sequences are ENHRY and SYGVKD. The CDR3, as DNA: TGTGCCATCAGTGAGGATTCGGGGCCCGGCGAGCAGTACTTC. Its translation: CAISEDSGPGEQYF.

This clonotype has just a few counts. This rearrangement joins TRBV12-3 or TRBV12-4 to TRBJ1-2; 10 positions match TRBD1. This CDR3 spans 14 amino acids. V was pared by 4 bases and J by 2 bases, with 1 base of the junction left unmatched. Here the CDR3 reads CASSSTGGNYGYTF. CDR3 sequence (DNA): TGTGCCAGCAGTTCGACAGGGGGCAACTATGGCTACACCTTC.

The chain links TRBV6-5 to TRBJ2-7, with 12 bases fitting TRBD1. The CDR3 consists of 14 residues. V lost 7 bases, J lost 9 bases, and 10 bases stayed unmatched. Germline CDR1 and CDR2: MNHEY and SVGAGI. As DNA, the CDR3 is TGTGCCAGCATCCGGGACAGGGGGCGCGGGGTGCAGTACTTC. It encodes CASIRDRGRGVQYF.

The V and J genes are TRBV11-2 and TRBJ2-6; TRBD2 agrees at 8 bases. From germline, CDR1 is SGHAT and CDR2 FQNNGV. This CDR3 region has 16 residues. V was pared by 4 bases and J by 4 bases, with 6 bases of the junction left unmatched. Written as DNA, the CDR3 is TGTGCCAGCAGCTCCCACGGGGGGGCCGGGGCCAACGTCCTGACTTTC. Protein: CASSSHGGAGANVLTF.

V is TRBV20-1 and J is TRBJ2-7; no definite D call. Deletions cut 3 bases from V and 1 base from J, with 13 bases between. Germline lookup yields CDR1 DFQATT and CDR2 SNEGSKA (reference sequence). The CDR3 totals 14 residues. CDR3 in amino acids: CSARVPEGSYEQYF. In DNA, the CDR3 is TGCAGTGCTAGGGTCCCGGAAGGGTCCTACGAGCAGTACTTC.